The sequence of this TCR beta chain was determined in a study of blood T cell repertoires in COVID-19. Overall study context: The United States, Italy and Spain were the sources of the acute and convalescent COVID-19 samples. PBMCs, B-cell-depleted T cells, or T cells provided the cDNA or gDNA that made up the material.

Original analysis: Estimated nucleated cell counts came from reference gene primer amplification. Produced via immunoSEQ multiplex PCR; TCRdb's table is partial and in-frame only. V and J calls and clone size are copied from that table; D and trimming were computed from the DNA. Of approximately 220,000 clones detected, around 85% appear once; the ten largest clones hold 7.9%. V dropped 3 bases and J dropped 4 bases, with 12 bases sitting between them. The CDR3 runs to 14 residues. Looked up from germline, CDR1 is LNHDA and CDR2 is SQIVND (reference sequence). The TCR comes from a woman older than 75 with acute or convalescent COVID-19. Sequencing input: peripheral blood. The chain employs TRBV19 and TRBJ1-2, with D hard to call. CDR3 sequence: CASSIGEGRYGYTF. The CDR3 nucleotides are TGTGCCAGTAGTATCGGGGAGGGTCGCTATGGCTACACCTTC. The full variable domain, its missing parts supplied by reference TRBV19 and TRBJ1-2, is DGGITQSPKYLFRKEGQNVTLSCEQNLNHDAMYWYRQDPGQGLRLIYYSQIVNDFQKGDIAEGYSVSREKKESFPLTVTSAQKNPTAFYLCASSIGEGRYGYTFGSGTRLTVV.